Following are 23 T cell receptor beta chains from one sample sequenced in a study of T cell responses to AZD1222 COVID-19 vaccine. The data were produced by immunoSEQ multiplex PCR, yet TCRdb's version contains in-frame clones alone and is incomplete. The sample includes 55,000 to 65,000 clones, 60% to 85% of them seen just once. This material consisted of peripheral blood, taken 28 days after the second AZD1222 dose. These receptors all stem from an adult who received the AZD1222 COVID-19 vaccine.

V usage is TRBV29-1 and J usage is TRBJ1-5; D is possibly TRBD1 (5 bases). The V gene's germline CDR1 is SQVTM and CDR2 ANQGSEA. The CDR3 is 12 amino acids. Trimming took off 4 bases at V and 7 bases at J, with 11 bases between the two ends. The chain's CDR3 is CSVGRDGQPQHF. The CDR3 nucleotides are TGCAGCGTTGGTAGGGACGGGCAGCCCCAGCATTTT.

The V and J genes are TRBV25-1 and TRBJ2-7; D gene uncertain. The CDR3 length is 13 residues. Germline V gene data show CDR1 as MGHDK and CDR2 as SYGVNS. The ends were cut back, 6 bases at V and 1 base at J, with 10 bases in the middle. CDR3 region: CASRRGASYEQYF. The CDR3 region has the DNA TGTGCCAGCAGGCGAGGTGCTTCCTACGAGCAGTACTTC.

The chain recombines TRBV6-5 with TRBJ2-7, with D possibly being TRBD1 or TRBD2 (5 bases each). V lost 5 bases, J lost 4 bases, and 12 bases lay in between. The CDR3 is made up of 13 amino acids. CDR1 and CDR2 (germline): MNHEY, SVGAGI. The CDR3 region is CASSRGAGYEQYF. In nucleotides, the CDR3 is TGTGCCAGCAGTCGGGGCGCCGGATACGAGCAGTACTTC.

Only a few counts were recorded for this clone. The rearrangement links TRBV20-1 to TRBJ1-2; TRBD1 aligns across 8 bases. J gave up 4 bases and V 3 bases, and 7 bases lay outside the gene matches. Looked up from germline, CDR1 is DFQATT and CDR2 is SNEGSKA (reference sequence). The CDR3 sequence is 14 residues long. The CDR3 sequence: CSASEDRVSYGYTF. The DNA of the CDR3 is TGCAGTGCTAGTGAGGACAGGGTTTCCTATGGCTACACCTTC.

J is TRBJ1-4 and V is TRBV28, with D unclear. The CDR3 is 14 amino acids. Per the germline V gene, CDR1 is MDHEN and CDR2 is SYDVKM. Trimming cost V 5 bases and J 0 bases, with 7 bases left between them. The CDR3 DNA reads TGTGCCAGCAGTATGAGCCCAACTAATGAAAAACTGTTTTTT. Amino acid sequence: CASSMSPTNEKLFF.

This clone was seen only once. V and J are TRBV28 and TRBJ2-1, with TRBD1 identical over 7 bases. V lost 5 bases, J lost 8 bases, and 9 bases stayed unmatched. Per the germline V gene, CDR1 is MDHEN and CDR2 is SYDVKM. The CDR3 has 14 amino acids. The CDR3 nucleotides are TGTGCCAGCAGTATAGGGGGCCCCGGGGATGAGCAGTTCTTC. Residues: CASSIGGPGDEQFF.

The gene calls are TRBV28 and TRBJ1-2; no clear D gene. CDR1 MDHEN and CDR2 SYDVKM come from the germline V gene. CDR3 length equals 12 residues. V lost 2 bases and J 5 bases, leaving 6 bases between the germline ends. In DNA form, the CDR3 reads TGTGCCAGCAGTTTACCCAGTTATGGCTACACCTTC. Its protein product is CASSLPSYGYTF.

This clone was recorded a few times. The V gene is TRBV27, the J gene TRBJ1-5; D gene ambiguous. The CDR3 loop spans 13 amino acids. Trimming shortened V by 0 bases and J by 6 bases, and 6 bases separated the two germline ends. Germline CDR1 is MNHEY and CDR2 is SMNVEV (reference sequence). CDR3 loop: CASSLSVSQPQHF. In DNA, the CDR3 is TGTGCCAGCAGTTTATCGGTCTCTCAGCCCCAGCATTTT.

The V gene is TRBV28, the J gene TRBJ2-1, with a tentative D call TRBD2 (7 bases). This CDR3 has 13 residues. Germline V gene lookup returns CDR1 MDHEN and CDR2 SYDVKM. Trimming took off 3 bases at V and 8 bases at J, with 11 bases between the two ends. The CDR3 sequence: CASSLGRGDEQFF. CDR3 nucleotides: TGTGCCAGCAGTTTGGGGAGGGGGGATGAGCAGTTCTTC.

V usage is TRBV7-8 and J usage is TRBJ2-3; no clear D gene. The CDR3 sequence is 15 residues long. Germline V gene data show CDR1 as SGHVS and CDR2 as FQNEAQ. V lost 1 base and J lost 2, with 10 bases in between. DNA of the CDR3: TGTGCCAGCAGCTTAGGGCTACCTAACACAGATACGCAGTATTTT. Its translation is CASSLGLPNTDTQYF.

This clone was detected once. The chain carries TRBV6-6 and TRBJ2-1, with TRBD1 as a possible D gene (7 bases). Per the germline V gene, CDR1 is MNHNY and CDR2 is SVGAGI (reference sequence). This CDR3 comprises 17 residues. The ends were cut back, 5 bases at V and 0 bases at J, with 17 bases in the middle. CDR3 bases: TGTGCCAGCAGTCAACTCTCAGGGGGGTCCTCCTACAATGAGCAGTTCTTC. Translation: CASSQLSGGSSYNEQFF.

CDR3 DNA sequence: TGTGCCAGCAGCTGGGACGGACCAGGCACGACTAATGAAAAACTGTTTTTT. Residues: CASSWDGPGTTNEKLFF. The rearrangement uses TRBV7-9 and TRBJ1-4, with a weak D call TRBD1 (5 bases). This CDR3 spans 17 amino acids. Germline V gene data show CDR1 as SEHNR and CDR2 as FQNEAQ (reference sequence). Between the trimmed V and J ends, which lost 4 bases and 2 bases, there was a span of 17 bases.

The rearrangement uses TRBV3-1 (or the pseudogene TRBV3-2) and TRBJ2-1; 7 bases align to TRBD2. The CDR3 totals 18 residues. Germline CDR1 and CDR2: LGHDT and YNNKEL (reference sequence). V dropped 1 base and J dropped 8; count of bases not matched to a gene: 17. DNA of the CDR3: TGTGCCAGCAGCCAAGGAGCGGGGCACACCCCGGGTGGCGATGAGCAGTTCTTC. This gives the protein CASSQGAGHTPGGDEQFF.

In DNA, the CDR3 is TGTGCCAGCAGCTTAAAGGGAATGGATTCACCCCTCCACTTT. As protein: CASSLKGMDSPLHF. V usage is TRBV5-4 and J usage is TRBJ1-6; D not certain. The ends were cut back, 2 bases at V and 8 bases at J, with 11 bases in the middle. From germline, CDR1 is SGHNT and CDR2 YYREEE (reference sequence). CDR3 length: 14 residues.

CDR3 protein: CASSLQGDPGEAFF. The DNA of the CDR3 is TGTGCCAGCAGTCTTCAGGGGGATCCGGGTGAAGCTTTCTTT. The genes are TRBV6-5 and TRBJ1-1; 7 bases are a match to TRBD1. Per germline, CDR1 MNHEY and CDR2 SVGAGI. There are 14 residues in the CDR3. The ends lost 5 bases at V and 7 bases at J; junction bases unmatched: 10.

The chain recombines TRBV11-2 with TRBJ1-1, with no clear D. Germline lookup yields CDR1 SGHAT and CDR2 FQNNGV. V was shortened by 3 bases and J by 1 base, with 12 bases between the two germline ends. The CDR3 contains 15 residues. The CDR3 spells CASSFSGGQNTEAFF. For the CDR3, the DNA is TGTGCCAGCAGCTTTTCAGGAGGCCAGAACACTGAAGCTTTCTTT.

This clone showed up just a few times. The chain uses TRBV5-6 and TRBJ1-2; TRBD1 is a possible D gene (5 bases). Germline CDR1 SGHDT, CDR2 YYEEEE. This CDR3 region has 17 residues. The ends were cut back, 4 bases at V and 3 bases at J, with 22 bases in the middle. The CDR3 DNA sequence: TGTGCCAGCAGCCCACTGGTCTGGTTTGGGGGTGACTATGGCTACACCTTC. It translates to CASSPLVWFGGDYGYTF.

The chain joins TRBV5-1 to TRBJ1-6; 9 bases are shared with TRBD1. Per germline, CDR1 SGHRS and CDR2 YFSETQ. CDR3 size: 15 residues. J lost 8 bases, V lost 4 bases, and 7 bases had no gene match. CDR3 in DNA: TGCGCCAGCAGCGTCACAGGGGGCCAGCATTCACCCCTCCACTTT. This encodes CASSVTGGQHSPLHF.

The rearrangement links TRBV15 to TRBJ1-1; D unresolved. V shed 0 bases and J shed 1 base, with 3 bases lying between them. The CDR3 has 13 residues. The germline gives CDR1 LNHNV, CDR2 YYDKDF (reference sequence). In DNA form, the CDR3 reads TGTGCCACCAGCAGAGAGGAGAACACTGAAGCTTTCTTT. Residues: CATSREENTEAFF.

V is TRBV5-6 and J is TRBJ2-5; TRBD1 agrees at 8 bases. V lost 3 bases and J lost 4; bases outside the gene matches: 11. The CDR3 totals 16 residues. The germline V gene has CDR1 SGHDT and CDR2 YYEEEE. The CDR3 reads CASSWPGTGEGETQYF. For the CDR3, the DNA is TGTGCCAGCAGCTGGCCCGGGACAGGAGAGGGAGAGACCCAGTACTTC.

The CDR3 loop reads CASTQTGWDYGYTF. The CDR3 DNA reads as TGTGCCAGCACCCAGACAGGGTGGGACTATGGCTACACCTTC. The chain joins TRBV28 to TRBJ1-2; TRBD1 matches 7 bases. Unmatched junction bases numbered 8, after V lost 7 bases and J lost 3 bases. The CDR3 sequence is 14 residues long. Germline V lookup: CDR1 MDHEN, CDR2 SYDVKM.

The chain recombines TRBV18 with TRBJ1-5; no clear D. Germline CDR1 and CDR2: KGHSH and LQKENI. Trimming shortened V by 4 bases and J by 3 bases, and 10 bases separated the two germline ends. The CDR3 is made up of 14 amino acids. The CDR3, as DNA: TGTGCCAGCTCACTAGCACAAATCAATCAGCCCCAGCATTTT. Its protein is CASSLAQINQPQHF.

The genes are TRBV5-1 and TRBJ1-4; D may be TRBD1 (5 bases). V gave up 4 bases and J gave up 3 bases, with 10 bases separating them. This CDR3 contains 14 residues. From germline, CDR1 is SGHRS and CDR2 YFSETQ. CDR3 nucleotide sequence: TGCGCCAGCAGCCCGGGAGGGGCTAATGAAAAACTGTTTTTT. This gives the protein CASSPGGANEKLFF.